The present TCR beta chain was sequenced within a study of radiotherapy plus CTLA-4 blockade in lung cancer. Study-wide points: Researchers report tumor-derived TCR clones expanding in blood after radiotherapy plus ipilimumab.

Data came from immunoSEQ multiplex PCR; TCRdb stores just in-frame clones and leaves some out. The sample contains 80,000 to 95,000 clones, about four fifths of which appear only once. V was clipped by 4 bases and J by 0 bases, with 13 bases between them. Per germline, CDR1 MDHEN and CDR2 SYDVKM. The CDR3 loop spans 16 amino acids. For this clone: Antigen unknown.

The sequencing used peripheral blood, collected from a patient treated with radiotherapy plus ipilimumab. This rearrangement joins TRBV28 to TRBJ2-1; D assignment may be TRBD1 or TRBD2 (5 bases each). The sequence was collected from a human donor with non-small cell lung cancer that progressed on radiotherapy plus ipilimumab. CDR3 in amino acids: CASSSAGTTSYNEQFF. The CDR3 DNA sequence: TGTGCCAGCAGTTCAGCCGGGACGACCTCCTACAATGAGCAGTTCTTC.